The sequence of this T cell receptor beta chain was determined in a study of blood T cell repertoires in COVID-19. Study at large: COVID-19 samples from acute and convalescent phases originated in the United States, Italy and Spain.

The J segment lost 9 bases and the V segment lost 1 base, leaving 5 bases of the junction unmatched. The CDR3 extends over 13 amino acids. CDR1 and CDR2 from the germline V gene are SGHAT and FQNNGV. In the original processing: Amplifying reference gene primers gave estimates of nucleated cell counts. The assay was immunoSEQ multiplex PCR, and TCRdb's table has in-frame clones only and misses some. The DNA was the basis for D and trimming; V, J and clone size are from that table. Of about 220,000 clones in the sample, around 89% are singletons; the top ten hold 2% to 2.5%. Residents of about two dozen US areas, aged about 18 to 89 years, made up the participants. Participants' reported clinical history set cohort assignment.

V usage is TRBV11-2 and J usage is TRBJ1-2; TRBD1 matches 7 bases. The sequenced material came from PBMCs or T cells enriched from blood (not recorded which). This sequence originates from a woman aged 40 to 55 with acute COVID-19. CDR3 coding DNA: TGTGCCAGCAGCTTAGGACAGGGATTGAGCTACACCTTC. It codes for CASSLGQGLSYTF.